The 12 T cell receptor beta chains given below trace back to one sample, sequenced in a study of blood T cell repertoires in COVID-19. Method: immunoSEQ multiplex PCR; TCRdb's copy keeps in-frame clones and lacks some. In the table there are under 350,000 clones, 85% of which are singletons. Sequenced: peripheral blood. All receptors derive from a human donor in a cohort sampled during active COVID-19.

V and J are TRBV29-1 and TRBJ2-5; 9 bases are a match to TRBD1. The CDR3 contains 15 residues. Unmatched junction bases numbered 11, after V lost 6 bases and J lost 3 bases. CDR1 and CDR2 from the germline V gene are SQVTM and ANQGSEA. This chain's CDR3 is CSVRSGTGREETQYF. The CDR3 coding sequence is TGCAGCGTACGTTCCGGGACAGGGAGGGAAGAGACCCAGTACTTC.

As DNA, the CDR3 is TGTGCCAGCAGTCCCGGTAAAGGGACTAGTGGCTACGAGCAGTACTTC. Its protein is CASSPGKGTSGYEQYF. The chain combines TRBV27 with TRBJ2-7, with 8 positions matching TRBD2. The CDR3 runs 16 residues. Germline CDR1 and CDR2: MNHEY and SMNVEV (reference sequence). J lost 3 bases, V lost 5 bases, and 12 bases had no gene match.

The rearrangement links TRBV28 to TRBJ1-4; maybe TRBD1 (5 bases). The V end was cut by 8 bases, the J end by 6 bases, with 10 bases between. This CDR3 has 12 residues. Germline CDR1 is MDHEN and CDR2 is SYDVKM. The CDR3 DNA reads as TGTGCCAGCGGGCAGGGTTATGAAAAACTGTTTTTT. Its protein is CASGQGYEKLFF.

The CDR3 loop reads CASSSLPGRGKRHF. For the CDR3, the DNA is TGTGCCAGCAGCTCTTTACCAGGACGGGGAAAACGGCATTTT. The J gene is TRBJ1-5, the V gene TRBV7-8; D is uncertain. The V gene lost 4 bases and the J gene lost 15 bases, with 22 bases spanning the gap. The CDR3 runs to 14 residues. Germline CDR1 reads SGHVS; CDR2 reads FQNEAQ.

The chain couples TRBV19 to TRBJ2-2; D remains unclear. The CDR3 spans 14 residues. Germline V gene data show CDR1 as LNHDA and CDR2 as SQIVND (reference sequence). V gave up 9 bases and J gave up 4 bases, with 15 bases separating them. CDR3 coding DNA: TGTGCCAGCACCTCGCTCCACGGCACCGGGGAGCTGTTTTTT. This codes for CASTSLHGTGELFF.

This chain joins TRBV19 and TRBJ2-7; no definite D call. CDR1 and CDR2 from the germline V gene are LNHDA and SQIVND (reference sequence). The CDR3 has 14 amino acids. Trimming removed 11 bases at V and 5 bases at J, with 22 bases between. The CDR3 is CAGPRGEVRHEQYF. In DNA form, the CDR3 reads TGTGCCGGCCCGCGAGGAGAGGTCCGCCACGAGCAGTACTTC.

This chain links TRBV27 with TRBJ2-3; perhaps TRBD2 as D (5 bases). The V end was cut by 3 bases, the J end by 0 bases, with 13 bases between. From germline, CDR1 is MNHEY and CDR2 SMNVEV (reference sequence). The CDR3 consists of 16 residues. The CDR3 bases are TGTGCCAGCAGTTTCGGGGTCTTCCCTAGCACAGATACGCAGTATTTT. This codes for CASSFGVFPSTDTQYF.

This clone was picked up a small number of times. The CDR3 is CASSASGNLYNEQFF. CDR3 coding DNA: TGTGCCAGCAGCGCCTCCGGGAACCTATACAATGAGCAGTTCTTC. The V and J genes are TRBV9 and TRBJ2-1, with D tentatively TRBD2 (5 bases). The germline CDR1 and CDR2 sequences are SGDLS and YYNGEE. Deletions cut 3 bases from V and 4 bases from J, with 14 bases between. The CDR3 loop spans 15 amino acids.

The chain couples TRBV7-8 to TRBJ2-7; 8 positions agree with TRBD2. This CDR3 is 15 amino acids long. The V and J ends lost 6 bases and 3 bases, in that order; junction bases with no gene match: 10. Germline lookup yields CDR1 SGHVS and CDR2 FQNEAQ. The CDR3 spells CASRERAGALYEQYF. The DNA of the CDR3 is TGTGCCAGCAGGGAAAGAGCGGGGGCCCTCTACGAGCAGTACTTC.

The J gene is TRBJ2-1, the V gene TRBV6-6; 8 nucleotides agree with TRBD1. The CDR3 is made up of 14 amino acids. The germline gives CDR1 MNHNY, CDR2 SVGAGI (reference sequence). J lost 9 bases, V lost 4 bases, and 8 bases had no gene match. The CDR3, as DNA: TGTGCCAGCAGTTCCTCGGACAGGGCAGGTGAGCAGTTCTTC. It specifies CASSSSDRAGEQFF.

The chain is built from TRBV7-2 and TRBJ1-1, with TRBD1 as a possible D gene (6 bases). V gave up 5 bases and J gave up 4 bases, with 11 bases separating them. Germline CDR1 is SGHTA and CDR2 is FQGNSA. The CDR3 has 13 residues. The CDR3 region is CASSETGLTEAFF. Written as DNA, the CDR3 is TGTGCCAGCAGCGAAACAGGGCTCACTGAAGCTTTCTTT.

The J gene is TRBJ2-2, the V gene TRBV3-1 (or the pseudogene TRBV3-2); 10 bases align to TRBD1. The trim removed 5 bases at V and 7 bases at J, leaving 7 bases unmatched. This CDR3 contains 15 residues. Germline CDR1 is LGHDT and CDR2 is YNNKEL (reference sequence). The CDR3 is CASSEGTGVIGELFF. The DNA of the CDR3 is TGTGCCAGCAGCGAGGGGACAGGGGTAATCGGGGAGCTGTTTTTT.